Here is one TCR beta chain with its context. The data derive from a study of blood T cell repertoires in COVID-19. Only in-frame clones appear in the TCRdb table, and some are missing; sequencing was by immunoSEQ multiplex PCR. Of nearly 110,000 clones in the sample, about 82% were seen once. The CDR3 runs 16 residues. Looked up from germline, CDR1 is SGDLS and CDR2 is YYNGEE. The junction had 7 bases not matched to a gene; V was cut back by 0 bases and J by 4 bases. The gene calls are TRBV9 and TRBJ1-2, with TRBD1 matching over 9 bases. The sample was peripheral blood. This clonotype originated in a man at least 80 years old with COVID-19, enrolled during active disease. The CDR3 here is CASSVGGTGTSYGYTF. The CDR3 coding sequence is TGTGCCAGCAGCGTAGGCGGGACAGGGACGTCCTATGGCTACACCTTC. Full variable domain (remainder filled in from reference TRBV9 and TRBJ1-2): DSGVTQTPKHLITATGQRVTLRCSPRSGDLSVYWYQQSLDQGLQFLIQYYNGEERAKGNILERFSAQQFPDLHSELNLSSLELGDSALYFCASSVGGTGTSYGYTFGSGTRLTVV.